This T cell receptor (beta chain) was profiled in a study of blood T cell repertoires in COVID-19. Study summary: Acute and convalescent COVID-19 specimens originated in the United States, Italy and Spain. Sources were T cells, B-cell-depleted T cells, or PBMCs; the material itself was cDNA or gDNA.

CDR1 is LGHDT, CDR2 YNNKEL, per germline (reference sequence). V trimming: 6 bases; J trimming: 12 bases; junction bases outside the gene matches: 6. CDR3 size: 14 residues. Per the original methods: Scientists estimated how many nucleated cells there were by amplifying reference gene primers. TCRdb's table, derived via immunoSEQ multiplex PCR, lists solely in-frame clones and lacks some. The DNA gave D and trimming, while V, J and clone size come from that table. In the table there are approximately 210,000 clones, around nine tenths of which are singletons. This sequence joins TRBV3-1 (or the pseudogene TRBV3-2) and TRBJ2-1; 15 nucleotides align to TRBD2. Sequencing used peripheral blood. This TCR was recovered from a middle-aged woman who had recovered from COVID-19. The CDR3: CASRGLAGGERQFF. As DNA, the CDR3 is TGTGCCAGCAGGGGACTAGCGGGAGGCGAAAGGCAGTTCTTC.